This is a list of T cell receptor beta chains from one sample in a study of molecular identifiers for immune sequencing clone quantification. TCRdb reprocessed the PCR reads via MiXCR and lists one record per CDR3 protein. Found here are under 600,000 distinct CDR3 sequences, around 25% of them singletons; the top ten hold over 0.6%. The sequenced sample was naive CD8+ T cells from blood, with Jurkat cell RNA spiked in. The receptor set was obtained from a human donor in good health. Some libraries in this study had Jurkat cell RNA spiked in. Each CDR3 is given with its conserved first and last residue. Each record gives: J gene, D gene, clone size, V gene, CDR3 protein, CDR3 DNA. D genes are given only for firm matches. Clone size is stated in some rows and not others, as once, few, many or a class when expanded.

>TRBJ2-4|-|many|TRBV6-1
CASSNRQTKNIQYF
TGTGCCAGCAGTAACCGACAGACCAAAAACATTCAGTACTTC
>TRBJ1-4|-|many|TRBV7-9
CASSSRAYNEKLFF
TGTGCCAGCAGCTCAAGAGCTTATAATGAAAAACTGTTTTTT
>TRBJ2-7|-|few|TRBV28
CASSLFTPRVGNYEQYF
TGTGCCAGCAGTTTATTTACCCCAAGGGTAGGCAACTACGAGCAGTACTTC
>TRBJ2-1|TRBD1|-|TRBV7-9
CASSLGQGNYNEQFF
TGTGCCAGCAGCTTAGGACAGGGGAATTACAATGAGCAGTTCTTC
>TRBJ1-1|-|few|TRBV4-3
CASSQDRGDEAFF
TGCGCCAGCAGCCAAGATCGGGGCGATGAAGCTTTCTTT
>TRBJ1-5|-|many|TRBV12-5
CASGLVEAGGNQPQHF
TGTGCTAGTGGTTTGGTAGAAGCAGGGGGCAATCAGCCCCAGCATTTT
>TRBJ2-3|-|few|TRBV4-3
CASSQDQGTDTQYF
TGCGCCAGCAGCCAAGATCAAGGCACAGATACGCAGTATTTT
>TRBJ1-1|TRBD1|-|TRBV24-1
CATSDGQGANTEAFF
TGTGCCACCAGTGACGGACAGGGGGCGAACACTGAAGCTTTCTTT
>TRBJ2-3|TRBD2|-|TRBV12-3/TRBV12-4
CASSPGLLQDTQYF
TGTGCCAGCAGCCCGGGACTACTCCAAGATACGCAGTATTTT
>TRBJ2-2|-|-|TRBV12-3/TRBV12-4
CASSLVRVTTGPDYTGELFF
TGTGCCAGCAGTTTAGTGAGGGTTACTACAGGCCCCGATTACACCGGGGAGCTGTTTTTT
>TRBJ2-2|-|-|TRBV7-9
CASTPLRPGANTGELFF
TGTGCCAGCACCCCATTGAGGCCGGGGGCGAACACCGGGGAGCTGTTTTTT
>TRBJ2-7|TRBD1|many|TRBV6-5
CASSSPRQGNYEQYF
TGTGCCAGCAGTTCCCCACGACAGGGGAACTACGAGCAGTACTTC
>TRBJ2-7|-|many|TRBV7-2
CASSLGLSGAFEQYF
TGTGCCAGCAGCTTAGGCCTCTCAGGGGCGTTCGAGCAGTACTTC
>TRBJ2-7|-|-|TRBV7-6
CASSLGGDYRPYEQYF
TGTGCCAGCAGCTTAGGGGGCGACTACAGGCCCTACGAGCAGTACTTC
>TRBJ1-2|-|many|TRBV29-1
CSISAGFRNYGYTF
TGCAGTATTTCTGCAGGGTTTCGTAACTATGGCTACACCTTC
>TRBJ2-5|-|many|TRBV13
CASSPLMGTQYF
TGTGCCAGCAGCCCCCTCATGGGGACCCAGTACTTC
>TRBJ1-1|-|many|TRBV6-2/TRBV6-3
CASSYLELPMNTEAFF
TGTGCCAGCAGTTACCTAGAACTACCCATGAACACTGAAGCTTTCTTT
>TRBJ2-5|TRBD1|many|TRBV5-1
CASSLFPGGDGETQYF
TGCGCCAGCAGCTTGTTTCCAGGGGGAGACGGAGAGACCCAGTACTTC
>TRBJ1-3|-|-|TRBV27
CASSLSARNTIYF
TGTGCCAGCAGTTTATCGGCCCGAAACACCATATATTTT
>TRBJ2-3|-|-|TRBV20-1
CSGARDTQYF
TGCAGTGGAGCTCGAGATACGCAGTATTTT
>TRBJ2-3|-|many|TRBV28
CASSFPRVGGGQHLTDTQYF
TGTGCCAGCAGTTTCCCCCGCGTCGGGGGTGGTCAACACCTCACAGATACGCAGTATTTT
>TRBJ2-7|-|few|TRBV5-5
CASSLVGGGIYEQYF
TGTGCCAGCAGCTTGGTCGGGGGCGGGATATACGAGCAGTACTTC
>TRBJ2-7|TRBD1|once|TRBV2
CASSEELGRGYEPSF
TGTGCCAGCAGTGAAGAATTGGGCAGGGGGTACGAGCCGTCCTTC
>TRBJ1-1|TRBD1|many|TRBV13
CASKFPTGGPEAFF
TGTGCCAGCAAATTTCCGACAGGGGGCCCTGAAGCTTTCTTT
>TRBJ1-4|TRBD1|-|TRBV20-1
CSASLSRGGGEKLFF
TGCAGTGCTAGCCTATCCAGGGGGGGTGGTGAAAAACTGTTTTTT
>TRBJ1-1|-|many|TRBV29-1
CSVVGGQGRTEAFF
TGCAGCGTTGTTGGAGGGCAGGGTAGGACTGAAGCTTTCTTT
>TRBJ2-5|TRBD1|-|TRBV24-1
CATSEADREETQYF
TGTGCCACCAGTGAAGCGGACAGGGAAGAGACCCAGTACTTC
>TRBJ1-2|-|many|TRBV14
CASSHGHNYGYTF
TGTGCCAGCAGCCACGGGCATAACTATGGCTACACCTTC